This T cell receptor (beta chain) appears in the sequencing data of a study of T-cell memory formation after mild COVID-19 (dated by TCRdb to the early 2020s). Regarding the study in general: Most TCR sequence clusters were specific to one of the two donors. Two young, previously healthy adult volunteers made up the cohort, one male and one female. T-cell clones expanding and contracting after mild COVID-19 in two donors were tracked by longitudinal TCRalpha and TCRbeta repertoire sequencing. General findings and caveats noted by the study authors: Whether the second-wave clones peaking on day 37 were SARS-CoV-2 specific was not confirmed. Contracting CD4+ clones turned up mainly in the CM and EM memory subsets, whereas EMRA was where CD8+ clones were enriched. Only a couple of mild cases were covered in the study, and larger cohorts including severe cases with pre-infection samples were considered necessary. The detection of some responding clones in pre-infection memory suggests that pre-existing cross-reactive memory T cells joined the SARS-CoV-2 response. Clones that contracted from day 15 to 85 showed balanced CD4/CD8 phenotypes, whereas a second wave of clones that expanded from day 15 to 37 leaned towards CD4+.

Sequencing was carried out with an Illumina NovaSeq 6000. TCRalpha and TCRbeta cDNA libraries were built by 5'RACE with constant-segment primers, adding sample barcodes and unique molecular identifiers. RNA was extracted from every sample with Trizol reagent. Libraries were amplified in two PCR steps, with a second sample barcode and Illumina TruSeq adapters added in the second step. Sequencing of libraries was performed on an Illumina NovaSeq with 2 x 150 bp paired-end reads. As for the authors' bioinformatics: With migec v1.2.7, reads were demultiplexed and then collapsed into UMI-guided consensus sequences. With mixcr v2.1.11, UMI consensuses were aligned to TRA and TRB V and J templates and assembled into clonotypes. Expanded or contracted clonotypes were those called significant by both edgeR and NoisET, with noise models trained on biological replicates. For edgeR calls, the thresholds were a false discovery rate-adjusted p below 0.01 and a log2 fold-change of 1. PCA with hierarchical clustering of max-normalized trajectories of the 1000 most abundant clonotypes was used as exploratory dynamics analysis. The CD4 or CD8 phenotype of responding clones was assigned using the separately sequenced CD4+ and CD8+ repertoires. TCRdb trimmed the raw reads at Q25, called clones with MiXCR and kept productive beta chains. Every entry covers one CDR3 protein and lists the most common genes and DNA from its rows. TCRdb, not the authors, supplied the V and J calls. For this sample there are about 210,000 distinct CDR3 sequences; roughly 10% appear just once. Roughly 3.2% of the sample goes to the ten largest clones.

Ficoll-Paque density gradient centrifugation was used to isolate PBMCs. In its sample, this clonotype was seen a few times. The antigen this receptor binds is unknown. No quality values exist for individual bases; no much larger clone is one base distant. This TCR was sampled from a man younger than 35 who had mild COVID-19 (a few samples of this study predate the infection). The sample titles of this study are shuffled in the database, so cell type and time point are left out; the donor was told from shared clones. Input material: PBMCs or a T cell subset sorted from them (not recorded which).

The DNA sequence reads TGTGCCAGCAGCTTCGCGGGACTAGTGAACACCGGGGAGCTGTTTTTT. Translated, it gives CASSFAGLVNTGELFF. This chain is built from TRBV7-2 and TRBJ2-2; a stretch of 8 junction bases matches TRBD2. Via the germline V gene, CDR1 is SGHTA and CDR2 FQGNSA. The CDR3 measures 16 amino acids from cysteine to phenylalanine. The DNA shown is the 48-base CDR3, in frame from base 1. Trimming accounts for 3 bases at V and 1 base at J, while the number of junction bases matched to no gene is 4.